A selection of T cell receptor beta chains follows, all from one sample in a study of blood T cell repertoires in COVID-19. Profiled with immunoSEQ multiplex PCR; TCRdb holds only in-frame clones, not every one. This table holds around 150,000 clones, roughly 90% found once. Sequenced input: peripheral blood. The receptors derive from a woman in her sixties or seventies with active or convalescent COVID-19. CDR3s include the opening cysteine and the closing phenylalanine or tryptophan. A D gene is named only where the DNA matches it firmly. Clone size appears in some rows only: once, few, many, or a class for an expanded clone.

cdr3_aa: CASQQGARGTGELFF
cdr3_nt: TGTGCCAGCCAACAGGGGGCGCGGGGCACCGGGGAGCTGTTTTTT
j_call: TRBJ2-2
clone_size: .
v_call: TRBV11-2
d_call: TRBD1

cdr3_aa: CASSLVSSAMTDTQYF
cdr3_nt: TGTGCCAGCAGCTTAGTGTCCAGCGCTATGACAGATACGCAGTATTTT
j_call: TRBJ2-3
clone_size: .
v_call: TRBV7-2
d_call: .

cdr3_aa: CASSSVGQSEQYF
cdr3_nt: TGTGCCAGTAGTTCGGTCGGACAGTCCGAGCAGTACTTC
j_call: TRBJ2-7
clone_size: .
v_call: TRBV19
d_call: .

cdr3_aa: CASSSLGESNYGYTF
cdr3_nt: TGTGCCAGCAGTTCCTTAGGGGAATCAAACTATGGCTACACCTTC
j_call: TRBJ1-2
clone_size: .
v_call: TRBV6-5
d_call: .

cdr3_aa: CASSPSGSPNYGYTF
cdr3_nt: TGTGCCAGCAGCCCCAGTGGCAGTCCTAACTATGGCTACACCTTC
j_call: TRBJ1-2
clone_size: .
v_call: TRBV7-6
d_call: .

cdr3_aa: CASSLTGGAYGYTF
cdr3_nt: TGTGCCAGCAGTTTGACAGGGGGCGCTTATGGCTACACCTTC
j_call: TRBJ1-2
clone_size: few
v_call: TRBV6-2/TRBV6-3
d_call: TRBD1

cdr3_aa: CASSIRTGSRANYGYTF
cdr3_nt: TGTGCCAGTAGTATTCGGACAGGATCCCGAGCTAACTATGGCTACACCTTC
j_call: TRBJ1-2
clone_size: few
v_call: TRBV19
d_call: TRBD1

cdr3_aa: CASSLVVDQPQHF
cdr3_nt: TGTGCCAGCAGTTTGGTGGTAGATCAGCCCCAGCATTTT
j_call: TRBJ1-5
clone_size: .
v_call: TRBV27
d_call: .

cdr3_aa: CASSIGYRRSSYEQYF
cdr3_nt: TGTGCCAGTAGTATAGGTTACAGGCGTAGCTCCTACGAGCAGTACTTC
j_call: TRBJ2-7
clone_size: .
v_call: TRBV19
d_call: .

cdr3_aa: CASSYGGGTGVEQYF
cdr3_nt: TGTGCCAGCAGTTACGGGGGAGGGACAGGGGTCGAGCAGTACTTC
j_call: TRBJ2-7
clone_size: .
v_call: TRBV6-2/TRBV6-3
d_call: TRBD1

cdr3_aa: CASNNDRGYEQYF
cdr3_nt: TGTGCCAGCAACAACGACAGGGGCTACGAGCAGTACTTC
j_call: TRBJ2-7
clone_size: .
v_call: TRBV28
d_call: TRBD1

cdr3_aa: CASSGDRGSYGYTF
cdr3_nt: TGTGCCAGCAGTGGAGACAGGGGGTCGTATGGCTACACCTTC
j_call: TRBJ1-2
clone_size: .
v_call: TRBV2
d_call: TRBD1

cdr3_aa: CASSLAGGLGQPQHF
cdr3_nt: TGTGCCAGCAGCTTAGCAGGGGGCCTCGGTCAGCCCCAGCATTTT
j_call: TRBJ1-5
clone_size: .
v_call: TRBV7-2
d_call: TRBD1

cdr3_aa: CACALDRGNQPQHF
cdr3_nt: TGTGCCTGCGCCCTCGACAGGGGCAATCAGCCCCAGCATTTT
j_call: TRBJ1-5
clone_size: .
v_call: TRBV30
d_call: TRBD1

cdr3_aa: CASSRTAQGNQPQHF
cdr3_nt: TGTGCCAGCAGTAGGACAGCCCAGGGCAATCAGCCCCAGCATTTT
j_call: TRBJ1-5
clone_size: .
v_call: TRBV6-2/TRBV6-3
d_call: .

cdr3_aa: CASSFGGYGYEQYF
cdr3_nt: TGTGCCAGCAGCTTCGGGGGGTATGGCTACGAGCAGTACTTC
j_call: TRBJ2-7
clone_size: .
v_call: TRBV7-9
d_call: TRBD2

cdr3_aa: CASSGFGAVNQPQHF
cdr3_nt: TGTGCCAGTAGTGGCTTTGGGGCGGTAAATCAGCCCCAGCATTTT
j_call: TRBJ1-5
clone_size: few
v_call: TRBV19
d_call: .

cdr3_aa: CASSPGQGAGNTIYF
cdr3_nt: TGCGCCAGCAGCCCCGGACAGGGGGCTGGAAACACCATATATTTT
j_call: TRBJ1-3
clone_size: .
v_call: TRBV5-1
d_call: TRBD1

cdr3_aa: CASSLTGRGTQYF
cdr3_nt: TGTGCCAGCAGCTTGACAGGGCGAGGGACCCAGTACTTC
j_call: TRBJ2-5
clone_size: .
v_call: TRBV9
d_call: TRBD1

cdr3_aa: CASSPHGGGNIQYF
cdr3_nt: TGTGCCAGCAGCCCTCACGGAGGAGGAAACATTCAGTACTTC
j_call: TRBJ2-4
clone_size: .
v_call: TRBV6-2/TRBV6-3
d_call: .

cdr3_aa: CAISESREDEKLFF
cdr3_nt: TGTGCCATCAGTGAGTCTCGAGAAGATGAAAAACTGTTTTTT
j_call: TRBJ1-4
clone_size: .
v_call: TRBV10-3
d_call: .

cdr3_aa: CASSLDSGPQHF
cdr3_nt: TGTGCCAGCAGCTTAGATTCGGGACCCCAGCATTTT
j_call: TRBJ1-5
clone_size: .
v_call: TRBV11-2
d_call: .

cdr3_aa: CASSPGLAGNTDTQYF
cdr3_nt: TGTGCCAGCAGCCCGGGACTAGCGGGGAACACAGATACGCAGTATTTT
j_call: TRBJ2-3
clone_size: .
v_call: TRBV13
d_call: TRBD2

cdr3_aa: CASSSRLESNQPQHF
cdr3_nt: TGTGCCAGCAGCTCTAGGTTGGAGAGCAATCAGCCCCAGCATTTT
j_call: TRBJ1-5
clone_size: .
v_call: TRBV7-2
d_call: .

cdr3_aa: CASSVVTNAGANVLTF
cdr3_nt: TGTGCCAGCAGCGTAGTAACAAACGCTGGGGCCAACGTCCTGACTTTC
j_call: TRBJ2-6
clone_size: .
v_call: TRBV9
d_call: .

cdr3_aa: CASSPQQEMNTEAFF
cdr3_nt: TGTGCCAGCTCACCCCAACAGGAAATGAACACTGAAGCTTTCTTT
j_call: TRBJ1-1
clone_size: .
v_call: TRBV18
d_call: .

cdr3_aa: CASSPGGHTEAFF
cdr3_nt: TGTGCCAGCAGTCCGGGGGGGCACACTGAAGCTTTCTTT
j_call: TRBJ1-1
clone_size: .
v_call: TRBV12-3/TRBV12-4
d_call: .

cdr3_aa: CASSIAPLAGGPYEQFF
cdr3_nt: TGTGCCAGTAGTATCGCCCCACTAGCGGGGGGGCCTTATGAGCAGTTCTTC
j_call: TRBJ2-1
clone_size: .
v_call: TRBV19
d_call: TRBD2

cdr3_aa: CASSPVRETQYF
cdr3_nt: TGTGCCAGCAGCCCAGTAAGAGAGACCCAGTACTTC
j_call: TRBJ2-5
clone_size: .
v_call: TRBV9
d_call: .

cdr3_aa: CATQSGQGETQYF
cdr3_nt: TGTGCCACCCAATCGGGCCAGGGAGAGACCCAGTACTTC
j_call: TRBJ2-5
clone_size: .
v_call: TRBV10-3
d_call: .

cdr3_aa: CASSLRQAGGNTEAFF
cdr3_nt: TGTGCCAGCAGCCTTAGACAGGCCGGCGGGAACACTGAAGCTTTCTTT
j_call: TRBJ1-1
clone_size: .
v_call: TRBV7-9
d_call: .

cdr3_aa: CASSVAATGVTEAFF
cdr3_nt: TGTGCCAGCAGCGTAGCCGCGACAGGGGTCACTGAAGCTTTCTTT
j_call: TRBJ1-1
clone_size: .
v_call: TRBV9
d_call: TRBD1

cdr3_aa: CASDTGSWETQYF
cdr3_nt: TGTGCCAGCGATACAGGATCCTGGGAGACCCAGTACTTC
j_call: TRBJ2-5
clone_size: .
v_call: TRBV19
d_call: .

cdr3_aa: CASSPRDRYEQYF
cdr3_nt: TGTGCCAGCAGCCCTCGGGACAGGTACGAGCAGTACTTC
j_call: TRBJ2-7
clone_size: .
v_call: TRBV7-9
d_call: TRBD1

cdr3_aa: CASSQGRLGYLDEQFF
cdr3_nt: TGTGCCAGCAGCCAGGGAAGACTAGGCTATTTGGATGAGCAGTTCTTC
j_call: TRBJ2-1
clone_size: .
v_call: TRBV3-1/TRBV3-2
d_call: .

cdr3_aa: CASSILDREGYTF
cdr3_nt: TGTGCCAGCAGCATCCTAGACAGGGAAGGCTACACCTTC
j_call: TRBJ1-2
clone_size: .
v_call: TRBV7-9
d_call: TRBD1

cdr3_aa: CASSLSTSHEQFF
cdr3_nt: TGTGCCAGCAGCTTATCCACTAGTCATGAGCAGTTCTTC
j_call: TRBJ2-1
clone_size: .
v_call: TRBV11-2
d_call: .

cdr3_aa: CASGLSSQTGLNTEAFF
cdr3_nt: TGTGCTAGTGGTTTGTCCTCTCAGACAGGCCTCAACACTGAAGCTTTCTTT
j_call: TRBJ1-1
clone_size: .
v_call: TRBV12-5
d_call: .

cdr3_aa: CASGLVSTGDNTGELFF
cdr3_nt: TGTGCTAGTGGTTTGGTATCGACAGGGGATAACACCGGGGAGCTGTTTTTT
j_call: TRBJ2-2
clone_size: .
v_call: TRBV12-5
d_call: TRBD1

cdr3_aa: CASSFEDRGEKLFF
cdr3_nt: TGTGCCAGCAGCTTCGAGGACAGGGGTGAAAAACTGTTTTTT
j_call: TRBJ1-4
clone_size: .
v_call: TRBV5-6
d_call: TRBD1

cdr3_aa: CASSDRANQPQHF
cdr3_nt: TGTGCCAGTAGCGACAGGGCTAATCAGCCCCAGCATTTT
j_call: TRBJ1-5
clone_size: .
v_call: TRBV19
d_call: TRBD1

cdr3_aa: CATSRDARDTQYF
cdr3_nt: TGTGCCACCAGCAGAGATGCGCGGGATACGCAGTATTTT
j_call: TRBJ2-3
clone_size: .
v_call: TRBV15
d_call: .

cdr3_aa: CASSLWSGAEGETQYF
cdr3_nt: TGTGCCAGCAGCTTGTGGAGTGGAGCGGAGGGAGAGACCCAGTACTTC
j_call: TRBJ2-5
clone_size: .
v_call: TRBV5-5
d_call: .

cdr3_aa: CASSPAGQGGTEAFF
cdr3_nt: TGTGCCAGCAGCCCGGCCGGACAGGGGGGCACTGAAGCTTTCTTT
j_call: TRBJ1-1
clone_size: .
v_call: TRBV11-2
d_call: TRBD1

cdr3_aa: CASSAGGLGNEQFF
cdr3_nt: TGTGCCAGTAGTGCCGGGGGTTTGGGCAATGAGCAGTTCTTC
j_call: TRBJ2-1
clone_size: .
v_call: TRBV19
d_call: .

cdr3_aa: CASSLSQGSSGNTIYF
cdr3_nt: TGTGCCAGCAGCTTGTCACAGGGGAGCTCTGGAAACACCATATATTTT
j_call: TRBJ1-3
clone_size: .
v_call: TRBV7-2
d_call: TRBD1

cdr3_aa: CASSLTGEPQHF
cdr3_nt: TGTGCCAGCAGCCTTACAGGGGAGCCCCAGCATTTT
j_call: TRBJ1-5
clone_size: .
v_call: TRBV7-2
d_call: TRBD1

cdr3_aa: CASSDRADTEAFF
cdr3_nt: TGTGCCAGTAGTGACAGGGCCGACACTGAAGCTTTCTTT
j_call: TRBJ1-1
clone_size: .
v_call: TRBV19
d_call: TRBD1

cdr3_aa: CASSLDGTGGNTGELFF
cdr3_nt: TGTGCCAGCAGCTTAGATGGTACAGGGGGCAACACCGGGGAGCTGTTTTTT
j_call: TRBJ2-2
clone_size: few
v_call: TRBV11-3
d_call: TRBD1

cdr3_aa: CASSLDSWGGYTF
cdr3_nt: TGTGCCAGCAGCTTAGACAGTTGGGGTGGCTACACCTTC
j_call: TRBJ1-2
clone_size: .
v_call: TRBV5-5
d_call: .

cdr3_aa: CASSLEGGQNNEQFF
cdr3_nt: TGTGCCAGCAGCTTAGAGGGAGGGCAGAACAATGAGCAGTTCTTC
j_call: TRBJ2-1
clone_size: .
v_call: TRBV11-3
d_call: TRBD2

cdr3_aa: CASSFRGREGETQYF
cdr3_nt: TGTGCCAGCAGCTTTCGGGGGAGGGAAGGGGAGACCCAGTACTTC
j_call: TRBJ2-5
clone_size: .
v_call: TRBV2
d_call: TRBD2

cdr3_aa: CASSESRGQFF
cdr3_nt: TGCGCCAGCAGTGAGAGTAGGGGACAGTTCTTC
j_call: TRBJ2-1
clone_size: .
v_call: TRBV10-2
d_call: .

cdr3_aa: CASSSSLVSNYGYTF
cdr3_nt: TGTGCCAGCTCTTCCAGTTTGGTGTCTAACTATGGCTACACCTTC
j_call: TRBJ1-2
clone_size: .
v_call: TRBV18
d_call: .

cdr3_aa: CASSRQRWDTDTQYF
cdr3_nt: TGTGCCAGCAGTCGACAGCGCTGGGACACAGATACGCAGTATTTT
j_call: TRBJ2-3
clone_size: .
v_call: TRBV6-2/TRBV6-3
d_call: .

cdr3_aa: CASGSGGAAYNEQFF
cdr3_nt: TGCGCCAGCGGTAGCGGGGGGGCCGCCTACAATGAGCAGTTCTTC
j_call: TRBJ2-1
clone_size: .
v_call: TRBV5-1
d_call: TRBD2

cdr3_aa: CASSPRSSGDSYEQYF
cdr3_nt: TGCGCCAGCAGCCCAAGATCTAGCGGGGACTCCTACGAGCAGTACTTC
j_call: TRBJ2-7
clone_size: .
v_call: TRBV4-1
d_call: TRBD2

cdr3_aa: CASSSGQGPGNTIYF
cdr3_nt: TGTGCCAGCAGCTCAGGACAGGGCCCTGGAAACACCATATATTTT
j_call: TRBJ1-3
clone_size: .
v_call: TRBV9
d_call: TRBD1

cdr3_aa: CASSPTGTGNYGYTF
cdr3_nt: TGTGCCAGCAGCCCCACCGGGACTGGGAACTATGGCTACACCTTC
j_call: TRBJ1-2
clone_size: many
v_call: TRBV14
d_call: .

cdr3_aa: CASSLGAHEQYF
cdr3_nt: TGTGCCAGCAGCTTGGGGGCCCACGAGCAGTACTTC
j_call: TRBJ2-7
clone_size: .
v_call: TRBV7-9
d_call: .